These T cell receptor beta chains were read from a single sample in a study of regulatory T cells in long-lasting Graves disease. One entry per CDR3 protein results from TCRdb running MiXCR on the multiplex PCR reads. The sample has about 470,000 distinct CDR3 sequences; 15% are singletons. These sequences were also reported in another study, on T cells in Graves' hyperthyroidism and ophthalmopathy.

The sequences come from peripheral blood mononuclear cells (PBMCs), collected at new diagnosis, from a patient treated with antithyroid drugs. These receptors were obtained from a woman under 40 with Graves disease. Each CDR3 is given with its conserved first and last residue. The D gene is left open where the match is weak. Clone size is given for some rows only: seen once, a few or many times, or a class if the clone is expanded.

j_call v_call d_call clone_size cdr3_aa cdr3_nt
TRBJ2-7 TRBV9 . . CASSVGGAVYEQYF TGTGCCAGCAGCGTAGGGGGGGCCGTGTACGAGCAGTACTTC
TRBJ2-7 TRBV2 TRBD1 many CASSEEETGVNEQYF TGTGCCAGCAGTGAAGAGGAAACAGGGGTCAACGAGCAGTACTTC
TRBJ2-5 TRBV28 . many CASKVHRDAETQYF TGTGCCAGCAAGGTCCACCGGGACGCAGAGACCCAGTACTTC
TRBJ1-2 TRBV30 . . CAWMYLGNYGYTF TGTGCCTGGATGTACCTCGGCAACTATGGCTACACCTTC
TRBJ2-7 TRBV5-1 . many CASSPKGMSYEQYF TGCGCCAGCAGCCCCAAGGGCATGTCCTACGAGCAGTACTTC
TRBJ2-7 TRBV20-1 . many CSAREGFYEQYF TGCAGTGCTAGGGAGGGATTCTACGAGCAGTACTTC
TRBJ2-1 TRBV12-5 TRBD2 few CASGLALLRLAERRDNGNEQFF TGTGCTAGTGGTTTGGCCCTCCTCCGACTAGCGGAACGTCGTGACAACGGGAATGAGCAGTTCTTC
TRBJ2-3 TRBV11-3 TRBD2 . CASSSRLAGGISTDTQYF TGTGCCAGCAGCTCCCGACTAGCGGGAGGGATAAGCACAGATACGCAGTATTTT
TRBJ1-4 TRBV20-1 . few CSATPPDGGLEKLFF TGCAGTGCTACCCCCCCGGACGGGGGGCTGGAAAAACTGTTTTTT
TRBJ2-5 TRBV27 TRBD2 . CASSTSGRAGETQYF TGTGCCAGCAGTACTAGCGGGAGGGCCGGGGAGACCCAGTACTTC
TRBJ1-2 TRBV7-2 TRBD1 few CASSLNRGYSGYTF TGTGCCAGCAGCTTGAACAGGGGGTATAGTGGCTACACCTTC
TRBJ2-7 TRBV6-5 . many CASSYSPTGPPYEQYF TGTGCCAGCAGTTACTCCCCGACGGGGCCCCCCTACGAGCAGTACTTC
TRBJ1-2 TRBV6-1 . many CASTGASGGNYGYTF TGTGCCAGCACCGGGGCTTCGGGGGGAAACTATGGCTACACCTTC
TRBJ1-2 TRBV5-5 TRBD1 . CASSPLPDRDRGYTF TGTGCCAGCAGCCCCCTTCCGGACAGGGACCGTGGCTACACCTTC
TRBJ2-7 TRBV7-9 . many CASSFVGDYEQYF TGTGCCAGCAGCTTTGTTGGGGACTACGAGCAGTACTTC
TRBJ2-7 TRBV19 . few CASSELQEAHEQYF TGTGCCAGTAGTGAGCTACAAGAAGCGCACGAGCAGTACTTC
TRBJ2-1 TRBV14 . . CASSQVREAEQFF TGTGCCAGCAGCCAAGTCAGGGAAGCTGAGCAGTTCTTC
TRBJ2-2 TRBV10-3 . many CAISDGTSNTGELFF TGTGCCATCAGTGACGGAACCTCGAACACCGGGGAGCTGTTTTTT
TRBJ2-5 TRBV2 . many CASMEGTQYF TGTGCCAGCATGGAGGGGACCCAGTACTTC
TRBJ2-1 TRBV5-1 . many CASSFSPRQNRDLVF TGCGCCAGCAGCTTTAGTCCCCGTCAAAACAGGGATTTGGTCTTC
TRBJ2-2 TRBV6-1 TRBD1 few CASSDRGLNTGELFF TGTGCCAGCAGCGACAGGGGGCTAAACACCGGGGAGCTGTTTTTT
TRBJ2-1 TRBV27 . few CASSSRGSYNEQFF TGTGCCAGCAGTTCTAGGGGTTCCTACAATGAGCAGTTCTTC